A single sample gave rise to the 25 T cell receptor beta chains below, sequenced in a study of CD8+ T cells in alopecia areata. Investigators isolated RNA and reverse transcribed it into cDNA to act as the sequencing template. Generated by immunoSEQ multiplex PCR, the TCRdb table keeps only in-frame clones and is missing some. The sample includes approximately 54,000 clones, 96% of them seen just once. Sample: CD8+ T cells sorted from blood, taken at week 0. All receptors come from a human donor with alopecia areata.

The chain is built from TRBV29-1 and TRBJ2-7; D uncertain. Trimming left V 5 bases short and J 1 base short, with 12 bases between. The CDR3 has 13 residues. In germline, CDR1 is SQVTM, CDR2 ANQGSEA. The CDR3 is CSVTTSYSYEQYF. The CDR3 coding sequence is TGCAGCGTTACGACAAGCTATTCCTACGAGCAGTACTTC.

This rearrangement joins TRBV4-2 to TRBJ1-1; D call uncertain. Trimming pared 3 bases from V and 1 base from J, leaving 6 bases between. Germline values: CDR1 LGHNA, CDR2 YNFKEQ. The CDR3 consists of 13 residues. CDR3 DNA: TGTGCCAGCAGCCAGGAGAGGAACACTGAAGCTTTCTTT. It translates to CASSQERNTEAFF.

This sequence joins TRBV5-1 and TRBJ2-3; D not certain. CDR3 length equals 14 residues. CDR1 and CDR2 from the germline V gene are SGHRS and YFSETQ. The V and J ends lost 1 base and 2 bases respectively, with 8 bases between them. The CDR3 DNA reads TGCGCCAGCAGCTTGTTGGCGGACACAGATACGCAGTATTTT. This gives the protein CASSLLADTDTQYF.

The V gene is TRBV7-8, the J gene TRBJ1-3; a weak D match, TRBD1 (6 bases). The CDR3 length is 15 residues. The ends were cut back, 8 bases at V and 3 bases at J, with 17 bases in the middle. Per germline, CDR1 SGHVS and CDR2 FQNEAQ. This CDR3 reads CASRQQGSGGNTIYF. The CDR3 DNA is TGTGCCAGCCGACAACAGGGTTCAGGTGGAAACACCATATATTTT.

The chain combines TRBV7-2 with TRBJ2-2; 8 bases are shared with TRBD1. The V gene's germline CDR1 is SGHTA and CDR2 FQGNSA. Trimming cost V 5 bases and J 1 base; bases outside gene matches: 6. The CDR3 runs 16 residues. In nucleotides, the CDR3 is TGTGCCAGCAGCATCCAGGGGGCCCTGAACACCGGGGAGCTGTTTTTT. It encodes CASSIQGALNTGELFF. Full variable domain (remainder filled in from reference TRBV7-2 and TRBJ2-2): GAGVSQSPSNKVTEKGKDVELRCDPISGHTALYWYRQSLGQGLEFLIYFQGNSAPDKSGLPSDRFSAERTGGSVSTLTIQRTQQEDSAVYLCASSIQGALNTGELFFGEGSRLTVL.

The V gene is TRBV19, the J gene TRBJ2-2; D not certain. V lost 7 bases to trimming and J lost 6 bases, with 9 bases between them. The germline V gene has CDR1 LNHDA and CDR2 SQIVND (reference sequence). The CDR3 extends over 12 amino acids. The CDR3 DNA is TGTGCCAGTACAAGGTACCCCGGGGAGCTGTTTTTT. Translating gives CASTRYPGELFF.

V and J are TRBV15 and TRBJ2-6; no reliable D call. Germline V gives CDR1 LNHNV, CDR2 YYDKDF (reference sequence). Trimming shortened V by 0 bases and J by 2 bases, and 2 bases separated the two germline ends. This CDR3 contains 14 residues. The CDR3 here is CATSRDAGANVLTF. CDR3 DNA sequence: TGTGCCACCAGCAGAGATGCTGGGGCCAACGTCCTGACTTTC.

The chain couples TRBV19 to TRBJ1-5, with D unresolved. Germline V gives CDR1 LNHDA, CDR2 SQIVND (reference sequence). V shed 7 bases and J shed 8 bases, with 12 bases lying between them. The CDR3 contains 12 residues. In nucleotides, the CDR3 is TGTGCCAGTACCACAACGGGTGAGCCCCAGCATTTT. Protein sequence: CASTTTGEPQHF.

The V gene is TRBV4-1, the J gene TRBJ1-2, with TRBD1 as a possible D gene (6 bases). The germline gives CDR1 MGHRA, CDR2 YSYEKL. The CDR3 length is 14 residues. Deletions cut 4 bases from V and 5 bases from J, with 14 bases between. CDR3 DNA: TGCGCCAGCAGCCCAGGACAGCTGGATTATGGCTACACCTTC. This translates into CASSPGQLDYGYTF.

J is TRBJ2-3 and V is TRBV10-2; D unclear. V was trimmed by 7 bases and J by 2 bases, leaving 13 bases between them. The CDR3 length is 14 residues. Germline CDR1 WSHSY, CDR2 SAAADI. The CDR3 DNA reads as TGCGCCAGCAAGTCTGAGTTATACACAGATACGCAGTATTTT. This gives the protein CASKSELYTDTQYF.

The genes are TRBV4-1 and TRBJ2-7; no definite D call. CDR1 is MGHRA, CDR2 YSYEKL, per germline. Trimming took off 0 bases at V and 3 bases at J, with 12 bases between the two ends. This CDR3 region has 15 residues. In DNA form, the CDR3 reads TGCGCCAGCAGCCAAGATTCTGGCTCATACTACGAGCAGTACTTC. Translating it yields CASSQDSGSYYEQYF.

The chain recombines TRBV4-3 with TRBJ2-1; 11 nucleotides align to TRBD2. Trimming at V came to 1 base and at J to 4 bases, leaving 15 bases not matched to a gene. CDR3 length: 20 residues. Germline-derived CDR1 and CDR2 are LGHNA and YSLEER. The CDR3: CASSQGPSGGLTPIYNEQFF. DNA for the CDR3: TGCGCCAGCAGCCAAGGTCCTAGCGGGGGGTTGACGCCTATTTACAATGAGCAGTTCTTC.

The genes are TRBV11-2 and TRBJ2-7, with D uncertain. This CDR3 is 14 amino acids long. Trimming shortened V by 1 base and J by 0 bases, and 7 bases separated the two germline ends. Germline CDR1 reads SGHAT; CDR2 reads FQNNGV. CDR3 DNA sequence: TGTGCCAGCAGCTTAGGCGTTAGCTCCTACGAGCAGTACTTC. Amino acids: CASSLGVSSYEQYF.

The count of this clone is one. The CDR3 nucleotides read TGTGCCAGCAACGGTGAGACCTACGAGCAGTACTTC. Translated: CASNGETYEQYF. The chain links TRBV5-4 to TRBJ2-7; no reliable D call. CDR3 length: 12 amino acids. The V end lost 6 bases, the J end lost 2 bases, and 9 bases lay between the germline ends. CDR1 is SGHNT, CDR2 YYREEE, per germline (reference sequence). Full variable domain (outside the CDR3, taken from reference TRBV5-4 and TRBJ2-7): ETGVTQSPTHLIKTRGQQVTLRCSSQSGHNTVSWYQQALGQGPQFIFQYYREEENGRGNFPPRFSGLQFPNYSSELNVNALELDDSALYLCASNGETYEQYFGPGTRLTVT.

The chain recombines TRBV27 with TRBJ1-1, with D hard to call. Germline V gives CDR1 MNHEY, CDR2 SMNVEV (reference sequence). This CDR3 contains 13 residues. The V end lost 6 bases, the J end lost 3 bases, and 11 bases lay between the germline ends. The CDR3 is CASSLVRDTEAFF. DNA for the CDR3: TGTGCCAGCAGCTTAGTTAGGGACACTGAAGCTTTCTTT.

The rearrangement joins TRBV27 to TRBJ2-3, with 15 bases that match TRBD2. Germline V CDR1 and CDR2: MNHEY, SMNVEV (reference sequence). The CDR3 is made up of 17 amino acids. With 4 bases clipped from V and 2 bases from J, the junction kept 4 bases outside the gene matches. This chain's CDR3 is CASSSRTSGGVTDTQYF. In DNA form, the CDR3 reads TGTGCCAGCAGTTCAAGGACTAGCGGGGGGGTCACAGATACGCAGTATTTT.

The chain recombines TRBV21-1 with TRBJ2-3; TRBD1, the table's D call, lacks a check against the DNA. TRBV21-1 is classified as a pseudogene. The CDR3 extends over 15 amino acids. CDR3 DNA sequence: TGTGCCAGCAGCAAAGATCAGATTAACACAGATACGCAGTATTTT. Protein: CASSKDQINTDTQYF.

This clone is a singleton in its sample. As DNA, the CDR3 is TGCGCCAGCAGCCAAGCGCAGTTGGCGGCTGAAGCTTTCTTT. Residues: CASSQAQLAAEAFF. The chain has TRBV4-1 and TRBJ1-1, with no clear D. CDR1 is MGHRA and CDR2 is YSYEKL in the germline V gene. The CDR3 runs to 14 residues. V was trimmed by 1 base and J by 6 bases, leaving 12 bases between them.

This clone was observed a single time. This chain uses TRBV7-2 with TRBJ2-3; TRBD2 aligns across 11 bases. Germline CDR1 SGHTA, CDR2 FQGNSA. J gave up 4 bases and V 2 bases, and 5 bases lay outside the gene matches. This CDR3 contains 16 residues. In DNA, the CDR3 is TGTGCCAGCAGCTTAACTAGCGGGGGCCCTCCAGATACGCAGTATTTT. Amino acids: CASSLTSGGPPDTQYF.

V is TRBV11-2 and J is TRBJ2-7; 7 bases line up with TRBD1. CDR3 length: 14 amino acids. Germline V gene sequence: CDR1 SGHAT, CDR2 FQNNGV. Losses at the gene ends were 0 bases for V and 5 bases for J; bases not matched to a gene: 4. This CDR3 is CASSLENRGDEQYF. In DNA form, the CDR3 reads TGTGCCAGCAGCTTAGAGAACAGGGGCGACGAGCAGTACTTC.

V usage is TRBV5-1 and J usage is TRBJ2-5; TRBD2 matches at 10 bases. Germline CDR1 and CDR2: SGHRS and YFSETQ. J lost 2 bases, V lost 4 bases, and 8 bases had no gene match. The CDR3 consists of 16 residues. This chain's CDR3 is CASSRGLAANQETQYF. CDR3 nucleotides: TGCGCCAGCAGCAGAGGACTAGCGGCGAATCAAGAGACCCAGTACTTC.

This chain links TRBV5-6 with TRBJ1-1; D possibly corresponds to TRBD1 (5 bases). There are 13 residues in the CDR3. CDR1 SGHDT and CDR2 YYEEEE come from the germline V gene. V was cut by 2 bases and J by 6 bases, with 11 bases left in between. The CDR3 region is CASSFRQPPEAFF. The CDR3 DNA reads TGTGCCAGCAGCTTTCGACAGCCACCTGAAGCTTTCTTT.

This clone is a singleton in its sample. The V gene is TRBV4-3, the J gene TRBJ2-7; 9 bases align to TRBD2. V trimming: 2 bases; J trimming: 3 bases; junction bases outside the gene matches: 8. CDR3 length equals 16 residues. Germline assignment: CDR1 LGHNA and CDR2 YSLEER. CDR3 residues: CASSQSVGTSFYEQYF. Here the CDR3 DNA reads TGCGCCAGCAGCCAATCAGTCGGGACTAGCTTCTACGAGCAGTACTTC.

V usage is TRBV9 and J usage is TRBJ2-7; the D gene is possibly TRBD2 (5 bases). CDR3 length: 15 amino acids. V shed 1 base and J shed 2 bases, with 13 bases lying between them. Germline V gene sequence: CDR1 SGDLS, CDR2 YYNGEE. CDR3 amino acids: CASSVSSAGAYEQYF. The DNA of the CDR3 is TGTGCCAGCAGCGTATCCTCGGCGGGCGCCTACGAGCAGTACTTC.

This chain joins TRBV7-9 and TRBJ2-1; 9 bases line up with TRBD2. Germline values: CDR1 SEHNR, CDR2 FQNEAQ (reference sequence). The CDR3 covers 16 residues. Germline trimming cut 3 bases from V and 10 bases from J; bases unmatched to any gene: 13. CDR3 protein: CASSFPTSGGFVEQFF. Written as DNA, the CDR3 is TGTGCCAGCAGCTTCCCCACCAGCGGGGGGTTCGTCGAGCAGTTCTTC.